These T cell receptor beta chains were read from a single sample in a study of T-cell reconstitution after alpha-beta-depleted transplantation in children. One entry per CDR3 protein results from TCRdb running MiXCR on the PCR reads. This repertoire shows hundreds of thousands of distinct CDR3 sequences, more than 20% found once; its top ten account for 11% to 15%. Source: PBMCs, mostly from graft donor cells, taken 360 days after TCRalphabeta/CD19-depleted stem cell transplant. The receptors derive from a boy in the first two years of life who had a stem cell transplant for acute myeloid leukemia, so the T cells may come from the graft donor. CDR3s include the opening cysteine and the closing phenylalanine or tryptophan. Each record gives: clone size, D gene, V gene, J gene, CDR3 DNA, CDR3 protein. A D gene is named only where the DNA matches it firmly. For some rows the clone size is stated as once, few or many, or as a class when expanded; others skip it.

-	-	TRBV4-1	TRBJ2-1	TGCGCCAGCAGCCAAGAGGTAGGGCAGCACAATGAGCAGTTCTTC	CASSQEVGQHNEQFF
many	-	TRBV18	TRBJ2-5	TGTGCCAGCTCACCACAGGGCGGGGAGAAAGAGACCCAGTACTTC	CASSPQGGEKETQYF
many	-	TRBV5-5	TRBJ2-1	TGTGCCAGCAGCTTAAACAGGGCCTACAATGAGCAGTTCTTC	CASSLNRAYNEQFF
few	-	TRBV6-2/TRBV6-3	TRBJ2-1	TGTGCCAGCAGGCCACGGGCCAGCTCCTACAATGAGCAGTTCTTC	CASRPRASSYNEQFF
-	-	TRBV11-2	TRBJ2-5	TGTGCCAGCAGCTTCTCCCAGGGAAAAGAGACCCAGTACTTC	CASSFSQGKETQYF
few	-	TRBV15	TRBJ2-7	TGTGCCACCAGCAGCTTTCTCGTCCCCTCGCGGGTGTACTTC	CATSSFLVPSRVYF
few	-	TRBV11-2	TRBJ2-4	TGTGCCAGCAGCTTAGTGTGGGAGAGCGTACTAGCCAAAAACATTCAGTACTTC	CASSLVWESVLAKNIQYF
many	-	TRBV7-9	TRBJ2-7	TGTGCCAGCAGCTGGGGACGGACCCCCTACGAGCAGTACTTC	CASSWGRTPYEQYF
few	TRBD1	TRBV6-1	TRBJ2-7	TGTGCCAGCAGAAAAACAGGGACAGGTCGCACCTACGAGCAGTACTTC	CASRKTGTGRTYEQYF
-	TRBD1	TRBV15	TRBJ2-7	TGTGCCACCAGCAGAGGGAACAGGGGCGAGCAGTACTTC	CATSRGNRGEQYF
few	-	TRBV6-5	TRBJ2-3	TGTGCCAGCAGCCCTGAGGGACCGACGGGACGAGATACGCAGTATTTT	CASSPEGPTGRDTQYF
many	TRBD2	TRBV18	TRBJ2-5	TGTGCCAGCTCACCAGGGGAGGGAGAGACCCAGTACTTC	CASSPGEGETQYF
-	-	TRBV18	TRBJ1-5	TGTGCCAGTTCCGGAGAGGGAAAGGGTGTGGGGAGCAATCAGCCCCAGCATTTT	CASSGEGKGVGSNQPQHF
many	-	TRBV20-1	TRBJ2-2	TGCAGTGCCGTGACTAGTACCACCGGGGAGCTGTTTTTT	CSAVTSTTGELFF
-	-	TRBV2	TRBJ2-2	TGTGCCAGCAGTCGGATTGACACAAACACCGGGGAGCTGTTTTTT	CASSRIDTNTGELFF
few	-	TRBV5-1	TRBJ2-1	TGCGCCACCTCCGGGACACCGGGGGTCAATGAGCAGTTCTTC	CATSGTPGVNEQFF